These 10 T cell receptor beta chains were sequenced from one sample in a study of blood T cells in healthy people across ages. Primers used in a second PCR of roughly 6 to 11 cycles were a sample-barcoded 5' primer and a J-beta primer mix. TCRdb re-called the 5' RACE reads through MiXCR, storing one row per CDR3 protein. The repertoire holds approximately 1,700,000 distinct CDR3 sequences, with about two fifths as singletons. Sequenced material: blood. Receptors originate from a human donor in good health.

Points on this clonotype: Compared with germline, one end of the junction differs, possibly owing to a read error. DNA for the CDR3: TGCAGCGTTGAACAGGGGAGGAAGGGCTATGACTACACCTTC. It specifies CSVEQGRKGYDYTF. The chain uses TRBV29-1 and TRBJ1-2; a weak D match, TRBD1 (6 bases). The CDR3 is 14 residues long. CDR1 and CDR2 from the germline V gene are SQVTM and ANQGSEA. The entire variable domain, with the rest obtained from reference TRBV29-1 and TRBJ1-2, is as follows: SAVISQKPSRDICQRGTSLTIQCQVDSQVTMMFWYRQQPGQSLTLIATANQGSEATYESGFVIDKFPISRPNLTFSTLTVSNMSPEDSSIYLCSVEQGRKGYDYTFGSGTRLTVV.

The V and J genes are TRBV29-1 and TRBJ2-4; no clear D. This CDR3 spans 12 amino acids. Germline V CDR1 and CDR2: SQVTM, ANQGSEA. V shed 0 bases and J shed 7 bases, with 7 bases lying between them. CDR3 sequence (DNA): TGCAGCGTTGAAGAGGGTGTGAACATTCAGTACTTC. It specifies CSVEEGVNIQYF.

This clonotype was detected a few times. The CDR3 DNA reads as TGTGCCAGCAGCTTATCGTTTTGGGGACCGGGAGGAACTGAAGCTTTCTTT. It yields the protein CASSLSFWGPGGTEAFF. The rearrangement uses TRBV7-2 and TRBJ1-1, with D possibly matching TRBD1 (5 bases). V lost 2 bases and J 5 bases, leaving 21 bases between the germline ends. From germline, CDR1 is SGHTA and CDR2 FQGNSA. CDR3 length equals 17 residues.

On this clonotype: At one end, the junction sequence differs from germline, possibly due to a read error. The rearrangement joins TRBV6-2 or TRBV6-3 to TRBJ1-4; D gene unclear. The CDR3 loop spans 14 amino acids. CDR1 and CDR2 (germline): MNHEY, SVGEGT. The CDR3 nucleotides are TGTGCCAGCAGACCCGGGAACGGAAATGAAAAACCGTTTTTT. This encodes CASRPGNGNEKPFF.

This chain connects TRBV20-1 to TRBJ1-6; no clear D. With 3 bases removed from V and 0 bases from J, the gap between germline ends came to 9 bases. In germline, CDR1 is DFQATT, CDR2 SNEGSKA (reference sequence). This CDR3 has 15 residues. The CDR3: CSASSQSSYNSPLHF. CDR3 sequence (DNA): TGCAGTGCTAGTTCACAGAGCTCCTATAATTCACCCCTCCACTTT.

This chain uses TRBV5-1 with TRBJ2-6; 8 nucleotides align to TRBD2. With 1 base clipped from V and 1 base from J, the junction kept 7 bases outside the gene matches. CDR3 length: 18 amino acids. Germline CDR1 is SGHRS and CDR2 is YFSETQ. In DNA form, the CDR3 reads TGCGCCAGCAGCTTGACTAGCGGATTAGGGTCTGGGGCCAACGTCCTGACTTTC. Translation gives CASSLTSGLGSGANVLTF. Variable domain in full (rest from reference TRBV5-1 and TRBJ2-6): KAGVTQTPRYLIKTRGQQVTLSCSPISGHRSVSWYQQTPGQGLQFLFEYFSETQRNKGNFPGRFSGRQFSNSRSEMNVSTLELGDSALYLCASSLTSGLGSGANVLTFGAGSRLTVL.

This clonotype was detected many times. The chain recombines TRBV27 with TRBJ1-2, with 11 bases lining up with TRBD1. Per germline, CDR1 MNHEY and CDR2 SMNVEV (reference sequence). The CDR3 sequence is 15 residues long. Germline trimming cut 6 bases from V and 8 bases from J; bases unmatched to any gene: 11. The CDR3 DNA follows: TGTGCCAGCAGAGGACAGGGGGCAGGTCTCTACGGCTACACCTTC. This codes for CASRGQGAGLYGYTF.

This chain links TRBV19 with TRBJ2-6; D is ambiguous. Trimming took 1 base from V and 0 from J, leaving 4 bases between them. The CDR3 extends over 15 amino acids. From germline, CDR1 is LNHDA and CDR2 SQIVND (reference sequence). The chain's CDR3 is CASSIGSSGANVLTF. The CDR3, as DNA: TGTGCCAGTAGTATAGGAAGCTCTGGGGCCAACGTCCTGACTTTC.

The chain links TRBV29-1 to TRBJ2-1; perhaps TRBD1 as D (5 bases). Trimming left V 4 bases short and J 8 bases short, with 12 bases between. This CDR3 comprises 12 residues. Germline V gives CDR1 SQVTM, CDR2 ANQGSEA. The CDR3 spells CSVAVGRDEQFF. CDR3 coding DNA: TGCAGCGTTGCTGTGGGGCGCGATGAGCAGTTCTTC.

This chain joins TRBV6-2 or TRBV6-3 and TRBJ2-4; D uncertain. The J call is doubtful: the DNA matches TRBJ2-7 better. Looked up from germline, CDR1 is MNHEY and CDR2 is SVGEGT. The CDR3 length is 15 residues. This CDR3 is CASSRAGERAYEQYF. The CDR3 DNA sequence: TGTGCCAGCAGTCGTGCAGGTGAAAGGGCCTACGAGCAGTACTTC.